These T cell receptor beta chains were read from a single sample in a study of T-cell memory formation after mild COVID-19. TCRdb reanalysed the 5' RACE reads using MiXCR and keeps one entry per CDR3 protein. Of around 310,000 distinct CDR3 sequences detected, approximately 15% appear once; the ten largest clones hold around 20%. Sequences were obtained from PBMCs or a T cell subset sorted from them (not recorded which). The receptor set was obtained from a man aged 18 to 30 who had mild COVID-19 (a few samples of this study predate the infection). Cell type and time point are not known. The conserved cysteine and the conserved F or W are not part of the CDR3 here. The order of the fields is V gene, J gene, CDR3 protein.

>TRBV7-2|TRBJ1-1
ASSSYREPEAF
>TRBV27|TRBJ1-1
ASSSTPGAGTEAF
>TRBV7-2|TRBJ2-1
ASSLLRQGVGNEQF
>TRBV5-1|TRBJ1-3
ASSLGGGAQAIY
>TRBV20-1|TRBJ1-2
SARWGNYGYT
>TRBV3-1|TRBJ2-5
ASRQTGTAVLGTQY
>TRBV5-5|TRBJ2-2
ASSLYPVRTGELF
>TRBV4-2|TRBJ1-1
ASSQVGGGQKAF
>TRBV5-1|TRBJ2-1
ASSLERYNEQF
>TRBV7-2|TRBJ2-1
ASSGWREQF
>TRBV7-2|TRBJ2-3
ASSLGETSFIAMDTQY
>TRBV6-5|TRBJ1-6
ASSYSKVSPLH
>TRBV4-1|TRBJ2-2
ASSLRGSQGGNTGELF
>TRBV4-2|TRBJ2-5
ASSQDLRGVQETQY
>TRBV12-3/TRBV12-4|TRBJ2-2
ASSFGGSQTGELF
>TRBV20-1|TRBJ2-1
SARLAGGHYNEQF
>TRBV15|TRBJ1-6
ATSRDFGQKDSPLH
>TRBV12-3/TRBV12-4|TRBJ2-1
ASSWLAGGSSYNEQF
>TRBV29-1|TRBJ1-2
SVSGSYGYT
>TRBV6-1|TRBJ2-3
ASSVRASTDTQY
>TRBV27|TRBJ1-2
ASSARRGWSFDGYT
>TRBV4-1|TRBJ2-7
ASSLGAGGEYEQY
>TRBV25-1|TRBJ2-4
ASRRAEKVY
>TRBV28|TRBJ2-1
ASSSPETSVDEQF
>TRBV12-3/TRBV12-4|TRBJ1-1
ASSLEGVRTEAF
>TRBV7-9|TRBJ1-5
ASSLTGKQPQH
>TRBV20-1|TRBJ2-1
SALGRGINEQF
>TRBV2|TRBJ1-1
ASRENTSPNTEAF
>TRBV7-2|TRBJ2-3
ASSTPVDTQY
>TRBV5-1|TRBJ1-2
ASSQSGPPSNYGYT
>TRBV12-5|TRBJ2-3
ASGPGQGASDTQY
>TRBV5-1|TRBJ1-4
ASSPTSPGPGEKLF
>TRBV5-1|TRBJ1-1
ASSLGGDGRWDTEAF